This passage covers 11 T cell receptor beta chains from one sample sequenced in a study of cytomegalovirus exposure and HLA in healthy donors. PCR amplification relied on 60 Vbeta primers (plus 13 Jbeta primers). Here immunoSEQ multiplex PCR was the method, and the copy in TCRdb shows in-frame clones only, minus some. This sample has 75,000 to 95,000 clones, with under 80% found just once. The sequenced sample consisted of PBMCs. These receptors were collected from a woman in her twenties or thirties in good health and CMV-seronegative.

This rearrangement joins TRBV2 to TRBJ2-7; maybe TRBD1 (6 bases). From germline, CDR1 is SNHLY and CDR2 FYNNEI. Trimming left V 6 bases short and J 1 base short, with 13 bases between. The CDR3 runs to 14 residues. The CDR3 protein is CASSPDSTSYEQYF. CDR3 in DNA: TGTGCCAGCAGCCCGGACAGCACATCCTACGAGCAGTACTTC.

This chain links TRBV5-1 with TRBJ2-7; 12 nucleotides align to TRBD1. The trim removed 3 bases at V and 5 bases at J, leaving 6 bases unmatched. This CDR3 has 15 residues. From germline, CDR1 is SGHRS and CDR2 YFSETQ. DNA for the CDR3: TGCGCCAGCAGCTCCCTGGGACAGGGGGCCGACGAGCAGTACTTC. Amino acid sequence: CASSSLGQGADEQYF.

This chain joins TRBV7-2 and TRBJ2-3, with TRBD2 identical over 7 bases. Trimming cost V 3 bases and J 3 bases; bases outside gene matches: 9. CDR1 and CDR2 from the germline V gene are SGHTA and FQGNSA. This CDR3 region has 16 residues. The CDR3 sequence: CASSLTRGGVTDTQYF. As DNA, the CDR3 is TGTGCCAGCAGCTTGACTCGGGGAGGGGTTACAGATACGCAGTATTTT.

This chain joins TRBV9 and TRBJ1-2, with D tentatively TRBD1 (5 bases). The CDR3 is 13 amino acids. Deletions cut 0 bases from V and 4 bases from J, with 7 bases between. Germline-derived CDR1 and CDR2 are SGDLS and YYNGEE. CDR3 sequence: CASSVGQGYGYTF. CDR3 nucleotide sequence: TGTGCCAGCAGCGTAGGTCAGGGCTATGGCTACACCTTC.

The chain couples TRBV6-5 to TRBJ2-5, with TRBD2 matching over 7 bases. CDR1 and CDR2 from the germline V gene are MNHEY and SVGAGI. The CDR3 consists of 15 residues. V shed 6 bases, J shed 2 bases, and the junction held 9 bases outside the gene matches. The DNA of the CDR3 is TGTGCCAGCAGACCAACTAGCGTACCGCAAGAGACCCAGTACTTC. This codes for CASRPTSVPQETQYF.

This clone was picked up a small number of times. This chain connects TRBV2 to TRBJ1-1; the match to TRBD1 covers 8 bases. The germline gives CDR1 SNHLY, CDR2 FYNNEI. This CDR3 is built from 12 residues. Trimming took 11 bases from V and 4 from J; bases not matched to a gene: 6. CDR3 region: CALGRGPTEAFF. In DNA, the CDR3 is TGTGCCCTAGGCAGGGGGCCCACTGAAGCTTTCTTT.

The V gene is TRBV6-5, the J gene TRBJ2-5, with D unresolved. CDR1 and CDR2 (germline): MNHEY, SVGAGI. With 6 bases removed from V and 4 bases from J, the gap between germline ends came to 15 bases. The CDR3 spans 14 residues. CDR3 bases: TGTGCCAGCAGCCGGAGCACTAACCTAGAGACCCAGTACTTC. Its protein product is CASSRSTNLETQYF.

J is TRBJ1-1 and V is TRBV5-1; 9 positions agree with TRBD1. V gave up 6 bases and J gave up 5 bases; unmatched junction bases: 8. Germline V gives CDR1 SGHRS, CDR2 YFSETQ. The CDR3 consists of 14 residues. This CDR3 is CASNLDRGKTEAFF. The CDR3, as DNA: TGCGCCAGCAACCTGGACAGGGGAAAAACTGAAGCTTTCTTT.

The J gene is TRBJ1-1, the V gene TRBV29-1; D possibly corresponds to TRBD1 (6 bases). The CDR3 loop spans 13 amino acids. Germline V gene lookup returns CDR1 SQVTM and CDR2 ANQGSEA. The V gene lost 4 bases and the J gene lost 0 bases, with 9 bases spanning the gap. CDR3 sequence (DNA): TGCAGCGTTGTGGGGGCTATGAACACTGAAGCTTTCTTT. Its protein product is CSVVGAMNTEAFF.

The rearrangement uses TRBV18 and TRBJ1-1; D remains unclear. V was clipped by 3 bases and J by 0 bases, with 11 bases between them. The CDR3 is 15 amino acids. The germline V gene has CDR1 KGHSH and CDR2 LQKENI. CDR3 region: CASSPLRELNTEAFF. CDR3 DNA sequence: TGTGCCAGCTCACCCTTGAGGGAACTGAACACTGAAGCTTTCTTT.

In this sample, this clone turned up once. V gene TRBV25-1 combines with J gene TRBJ1-2; D gene unclear. Germline-derived CDR1 and CDR2 are MGHDK and SYGVNS. The CDR3 runs to 11 residues. V gave up 7 bases and J gave up 4 bases, with 7 bases separating them. The DNA of the CDR3 is TGTGCCAGCATAACTGTCTATGGCTACACCTTC. Encoded protein: CASITVYGYTF.